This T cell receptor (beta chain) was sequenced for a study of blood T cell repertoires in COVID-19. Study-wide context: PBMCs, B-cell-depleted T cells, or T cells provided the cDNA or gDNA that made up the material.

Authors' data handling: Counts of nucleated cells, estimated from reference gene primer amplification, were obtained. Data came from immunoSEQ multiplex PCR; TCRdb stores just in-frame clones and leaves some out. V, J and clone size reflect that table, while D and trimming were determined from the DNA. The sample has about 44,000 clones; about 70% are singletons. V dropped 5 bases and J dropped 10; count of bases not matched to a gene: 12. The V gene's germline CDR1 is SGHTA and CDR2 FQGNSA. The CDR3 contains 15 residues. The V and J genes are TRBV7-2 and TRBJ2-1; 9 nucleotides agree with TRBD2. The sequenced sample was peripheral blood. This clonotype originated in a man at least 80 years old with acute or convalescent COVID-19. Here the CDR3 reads CASSPRGRAFREQFF. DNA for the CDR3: TGTGCCAGCAGCCCCCGCGGGAGGGCCTTTAGGGAGCAGTTCTTC.